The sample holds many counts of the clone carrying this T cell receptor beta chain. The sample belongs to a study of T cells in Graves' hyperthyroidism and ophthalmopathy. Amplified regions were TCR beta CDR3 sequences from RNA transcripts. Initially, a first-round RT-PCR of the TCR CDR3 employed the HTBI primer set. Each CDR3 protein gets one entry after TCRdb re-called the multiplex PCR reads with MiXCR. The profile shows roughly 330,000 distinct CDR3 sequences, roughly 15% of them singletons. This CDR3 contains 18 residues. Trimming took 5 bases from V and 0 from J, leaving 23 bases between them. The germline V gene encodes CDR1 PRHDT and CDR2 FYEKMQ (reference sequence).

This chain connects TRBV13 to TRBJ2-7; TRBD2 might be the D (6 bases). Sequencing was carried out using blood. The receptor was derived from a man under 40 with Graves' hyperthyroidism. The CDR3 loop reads CASSPQGLAQTSSYEQYF. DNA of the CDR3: TGTGCCAGCAGCCCTCAGGGCCTAGCGCAAACTAGCTCCTACGAGCAGTACTTC.